Sequencing of this TCR beta chain was carried out in a study of OX40 agonist ivuxolimab in advanced cancers. In the study overall: Partial response was recorded in three patients: one hepatocellular carcinoma and two cutaneous melanoma cases. Study results and caveats: Researchers did not establish what antigens the expanded peripheral T cells target.

Trimming removed 8 bases from V and 3 bases from J, with 13 bases in between. The CDR3 consists of 13 residues. Germline V gives CDR1 SNHLY, CDR2 FYNNEI. Blood got drawn at baseline, again on cycle 4 day 1, and then on cycle 7 day 1. This clone was seen just once. Its cognate antigen is unknown. Repertoires were generated with immunoSEQ multiplex PCR, while TCRdb's copy carries only in-frame clones and drops some. There are 50,000 to 70,000 clones in the sample; around 87% occur only once, and 0.3% to 0.45% lies in the top ten. Specimen: CD4+ or CD8+ T cells sorted from blood, collected in a trial of the OX40 agonist ivuxolimab. The chain combines TRBV2 with TRBJ2-5; D is uncertain. The sequence was collected from an adult with an advanced solid tumor such as melanoma, head and neck, liver or kidney cancer. CDR3 in amino acids: CASEAGSKETQYF. The CDR3 nucleotides read TGTGCCAGCGAGGCAGGCTCAAAAGAGACCCAGTACTTC.